One T cell receptor (beta chain) is described in this entry. Its binding antigen is unknown. Base qualities are missing; no much larger clone stands one base away. According to the study, the label for this sample's time point signals: pre-sensitization, week 0. This sample's treatment or condition label indicates: therapeutic diphenylcyclopropenone sensitization with weekly scalp DPC. Blood at each patch-test visit was drawn before the patch test was applied. Patients were considered eligible if aged 18 to 70, diagnosed with alopecia and deemed suitable for DPC therapy, and patients were excluded if pregnant. Total RNA was isolated from unfractionated whole blood collected in Tempus Blood RNA tubes. The library was prepared using RACE. The data were produced on a NextSeq 500. During library preparation, unique molecular identifiers were attached to individual cDNA molecules so that TCRs could be counted quantitatively and reproducibly. Both TCR alpha and TCR beta chains were sequenced from each blood RNA sample. The authors processed their data as follows. Samples had a median of 95,638 TCRs, with a range from about 23,224 to 690,600. The Decombinator software suite was used to annotate V, J and CDR3 in the TCR reads. For PS versus PT1 abundance plots, all samples were subsampled to the same number of TCRs (28,000). Expanded TCRs were defined as absent before sensitization and observed at least eight times at the 2-week time point. TCRdb trimmed the raw reads at Q25, called clones with MiXCR and kept productive beta chains. Rows merge per CDR3 protein into single entries with the most common DNA and genes. TCRdb's processing, not the authors', yielded these V and J calls. The sample table lists some 400,000 distinct CDR3 sequences, around 5.5% of them with a count of one. Jointly, the top ten make up just over 2.5% of the sample.

This specimen comes from a study of human T cells and chemical hapten exposure (dated by TCRdb to about 2021). About the full investigation: For sensitization, 2% DPC in acetone was applied to a 2 cm by 2 cm area of upper inner arm skin. Throughout the roughly 23-week study period, patients were also given weekly therapeutic DPC doses on the scalp. Patch testing was performed on the upper back with Finn chambers containing 0.01% DPC, and the patch tests were scored after 6 days according to International Contact Dermatitis Research Group standards. The mostly female patient cohort included alopecia areata with under or over 50% scalp involvement, alopecia totalis and alopecia universalis. Libraries were pooled for sequencing, and per-sample TCR yields varied mainly because of small differences in library volumes within the pool. In alopecia patients, the study followed how the peripheral blood TCR repertoire changed in vivo over primary and secondary sensitization to diphenylcyclopropenone (DPC), a hapten. Blood was sampled from patients pre-sensitization (week 0) and at 2, 6 and about 24 weeks after DPC sensitization. Nearly 30 alopecia patients gave blood for TCR sequencing at one to four time points (pre-sensitization, 2, 6 and 24 weeks).

The germline V end is reduced by 5 bases and the J end by 7 bases; junction bases left unmatched: 10. The germline V gene (reference sequence) sets CDR1 to MNHEY and CDR2 to SMNVEV. The CDR3, from cysteine to phenylalanine, totals 15 residues. Only the CDR3 DNA is retained, 45 bases long and in frame from the first base. Overall study outcomes, separate from this receptor: After repeated subsampling, changes were observed in the strength of the expansion versus patch-test correlation and in the threshold at which the correlation became significant. Patch test score was positively correlated with the number of PT1 expanded TCRs, with significance at thresholds 8, 16 and 32 but not at 4. DPC sensitization did not change the number of TCRs with a frequency above 1 in 1000, and there was no evidence of changes in global repertoire structure. Because every patient had alopecia, a presumed autoimmune disease, the patients' immune response might differ from that of healthy individuals. Expanded TCRs formed significantly more large CDR3 similarity clusters than pre-sensitization or healthy control sets, consistent with antigen-driven responses.

The sequence links TRBV27 to TRBJ1-4, and TRBD1 aligns with 7 junction nucleotides. The receptor was derived from a woman in her fifties or sixties with alopecia areata. Some clones in this sample may be carry-over from other donors' samples. The sample consisted of whole blood, taken in connection with sensitization to the hapten diphenylcyclopropenone (DPC). The nucleotide sequence reads TGTGCCAGCAGTCTAGGGGGCAGGGACGGTGAAAAACTGTTTTTT. This encodes CASSLGGRDGEKLFF.